Reported below is one T cell receptor (beta chain). Germline loops: CDR1 GTSNPN, CDR2 SVGIG (reference sequence). The V segment lost 8 bases and the J segment 1 base; nucleotides outside the gene matches: 17. The CDR3 length is 17 residues. The record originates from a study of T-cell reconstitution after alpha-beta-depleted transplantation in children. TCRbeta library construction was performed incorporating unique molecular identifiers. One entry per CDR3 protein results from TCRdb running MiXCR on the PCR reads. The sample carries 150,000 to 200,000 distinct CDR3 sequences, roughly 15% recorded once.

The receptor was isolated from a human donor who donated a stem cell graft to a child with acute lymphoblastic leukemia. J is TRBJ2-1 and V is TRBV30, with 7 bases aligning to TRBD2. The starting material was PBMCs from the stem cell graft donor, obtained from the stem cell graft. CDR3 coding DNA: TGTGCCGGACGCGGGGGAGGGCCTCTTAGGTCCTACAATGAGCAGTTCTTC. This gives the protein CAGRGGGPLRSYNEQFF.